This TCR beta chain was obtained from a study of graft-versus-host responses after intestinal transplantation. Libraries were prepared by immunoSEQ multiplex PCR; TCRdb keeps only in-frame clonotypes and omits some of them. The profile shows 90,000 to 100,000 clones, roughly 90% of them singletons. Remarks on this clone: The antigen remains unidentified.

V was cut by 1 base and J by 7 bases, with 22 bases left in between. The CDR3 is 17 residues long. Germline V CDR1 and CDR2: SEHNR, FQNEAQ (reference sequence). The sample here was unstimulated CD8+ T cells sorted from spleen or lymph node cells, taken before intestinal transplant. The rearrangement links TRBV7-9 to TRBJ2-5; D call uncertain. The TCR originated in a human donor who received an intestinal transplant. The CDR3 DNA follows: TGTGCCAGCAGCTTAGTTTTAGGCAAGCTAGTCTCGGGGACCCAGTACTTC. Translating it yields CASSLVLGKLVSGTQYF.